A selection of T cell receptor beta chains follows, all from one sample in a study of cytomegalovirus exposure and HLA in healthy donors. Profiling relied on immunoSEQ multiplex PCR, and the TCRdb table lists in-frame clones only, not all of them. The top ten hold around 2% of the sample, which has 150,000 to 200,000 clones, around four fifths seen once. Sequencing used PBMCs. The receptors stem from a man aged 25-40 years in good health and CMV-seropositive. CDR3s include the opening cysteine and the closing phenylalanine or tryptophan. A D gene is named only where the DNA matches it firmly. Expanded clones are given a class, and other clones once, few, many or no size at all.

TGTGCCAGCAGCTGGAACAGGGTAGGGGGCTATGGCTACACCTTC	CASSWNRVGGYGYTF	-	once	TRBV7-2	TRBJ1-2
TGCAGCGTTGTGGCGGGGGGCTCTTTCGGCTACACCTTC	CSVVAGGSFGYTF	-	-	TRBV29-1	TRBJ1-2
TGTGCCAGCAGCGTCTGGGGCGGGGGCACAGATACGCAGTATTTT	CASSVWGGGTDTQYF	-	-	TRBV5-6	TRBJ2-3
TGTGCCAGCACCTGGGGCATAGACTACGAGCAGTACTTC	CASTWGIDYEQYF	-	once	TRBV27	TRBJ2-7
TGTGCCAGTAGTATTAGGGGCCCGACTGGGGATTCACCCCTCCACTTT	CASSIRGPTGDSPLHF	-	once	TRBV19	TRBJ1-6
TGTGCCAGTAGTAATGGGGCAATCCAGTACTTC	CASSNGAIQYF	-	-	TRBV19	TRBJ2-5
TGCGCCAGCAGGGGGGGTGTAGGGCTGGACACCGGGGAGCTGTTTTTT	CASRGGVGLDTGELFF	-	-	TRBV4-1	TRBJ2-2
TGTGCCAGCAGCGTTGCGGGGGGCACTTACGAGCAGTACTTC	CASSVAGGTYEQYF	TRBD2	-	TRBV9	TRBJ2-7
TGTGCCAGCAGCTTTCTTCTAGCTGAGCTGCTCTATGGCTACACCTTC	CASSFLLAELLYGYTF	-	-	TRBV7-9	TRBJ1-2
TGTGCCAGCAGGGGACAGGATCTCGCCGTCGAGCAGTACTTC	CASRGQDLAVEQYF	TRBD1	-	TRBV6-5	TRBJ2-7
TGTGCCAGCAGCTTCCCGTCCGGGACAGGGGGCAATGAGCAGTTCTTC	CASSFPSGTGGNEQFF	TRBD1	-	TRBV5-6	TRBJ2-1
TGTGCCAGCAGCCAAGGCCAATCTAGCGGATTCCTCACAGATACGCAGTATTTT	CASSQGQSSGFLTDTQYF	TRBD2	-	TRBV4-2	TRBJ2-3
TGTGCCAGCAGCCCCACTAACACCGGGGAGCTGTTTTTT	CASSPTNTGELFF	-	-	TRBV7-9	TRBJ2-2
TGTGCCACCCAGACAGGGTATGGCTACGAGCAGTACTTC	CATQTGYGYEQYF	TRBD1	-	TRBV19	TRBJ2-7
TGCGCCAGCAGCCCGGGACAGGGCACTGGAAACACCATATATTTT	CASSPGQGTGNTIYF	TRBD1	-	TRBV4-1	TRBJ1-3
TGTGCCAGCAGCGTAGTGGGCGGGGGTAGAAATGAGCAGTTCTTC	CASSVVGGGRNEQFF	TRBD2	-	TRBV9	TRBJ2-1
TGTGCCAGCCTTCCGGGACAGTCCTACAATGAGCAGTTCTTC	CASLPGQSYNEQFF	TRBD1	once	TRBV25-1	TRBJ2-1
TGTGCCAGTAGTATAAATTCGGCAGGATATCAGCCCCAGCATTTT	CASSINSAGYQPQHF	-	-	TRBV19	TRBJ1-5
TGCACCAGCAGCCGGGGCCCTTACACAAGGGGGCTGGGACAGCCCCAGCATTTT	CTSSRGPYTRGLGQPQHF	-	-	TRBV1	TRBJ1-5
TGTGCCAGCAGCTCCACAGGGGATAGCAATCAGCCCCAGCATTTT	CASSSTGDSNQPQHF	TRBD1	few	TRBV7-9	TRBJ1-5
TGTGCCAGCAGGGACAGTAGCACAGATACGCAGTATTTT	CASRDSSTDTQYF	-	-	TRBV6-5	TRBJ2-3
TGTGCCATGAAATGGGGGCCGGACACCGGGGAGCTGTTTTTT	CAMKWGPDTGELFF	-	medium-sized	TRBV6-1	TRBJ2-2
TGTGCCAGCAGCTGGGCCGAATTAGCGGGGGAGACCCAGTACTTC	CASSWAELAGETQYF	TRBD2	-	TRBV7-9	TRBJ2-5
TGTGCCAGCCTACCGGCGGGGCTACCCAGGGCTTTCTTT	CASLPAGLPRAFF	-	-	TRBV2	TRBJ1-1
TGTGCCAGCAGCTTGCAGGGGAAGAACACTGAAGCTTTCTTT	CASSLQGKNTEAFF	-	-	TRBV7-9	TRBJ1-1
TGCAGCGTTGAAGACAGGGTGTTAGGGGGTGAAGCTTTCTTT	CSVEDRVLGGEAFF	-	-	TRBV29-1	TRBJ1-1
TGCGCCAGCAGCTTGAGGGAGGGTAAAGCTTTCTTT	CASSLREGKAFF	-	-	TRBV5-1	TRBJ1-1
TGTGCCAGCAGTTGGGACAGGGGATGGTATGGCTACACCTTC	CASSWDRGWYGYTF	TRBD1	-	TRBV6-5	TRBJ1-2
TGCGCCAGCAGCTACCGGGACAGGGGAGGCAACGAGCAGTACTTC	CASSYRDRGGNEQYF	TRBD1	-	TRBV5-1	TRBJ2-7
TGTGCCAGCCAGTTACAGGGGGCGCTTATTGACGAGCAGTACTTC	CASQLQGALIDEQYF	TRBD1	-	TRBV6-6	TRBJ2-7
TGTGCCAGCAGCTTAGGCGAGACAGTTTCACTGTACAATTCACCCCTCCACTTT	CASSLGETVSLYNSPLHF	-	-	TRBV11-2	TRBJ1-6
TGTGCCAGCACCCCGTGGACTAGCGGGGGGAACTACGAGCAGTACTTC	CASTPWTSGGNYEQYF	TRBD2	few	TRBV7-2	TRBJ2-7
TGTGCCAGCTCACCCCGGAAGGGGGTAGGAACTAACTATGGCTACACCTTC	CASSPRKGVGTNYGYTF	-	-	TRBV18	TRBJ1-2
TGTGCCACCAGCAGGTGGGGCGGCAATCAGCCCCAGCATTTT	CATSRWGGNQPQHF	-	once	TRBV15	TRBJ1-5
TGTGCCAGCAGCTTAGGCCCCCCAGGCACTAACTATGGCTACACCTTC	CASSLGPPGTNYGYTF	-	-	TRBV7-2	TRBJ1-2
TGTGCTAGCAGCCCAATACAAGGGACTAGCTATCCAGATACGCAGTATTTT	CASSPIQGTSYPDTQYF	TRBD2	-	TRBV7-7	TRBJ2-3
TGTGCCAGTAGCTACCGAGGGAATAGCAATCAGCCCCAGCATTTT	CASSYRGNSNQPQHF	-	-	TRBV19	TRBJ1-5
TGTGCCAGCAGCCAAGGTGTACGGAGTAGTAGGGCTTTCTTT	CASSQGVRSSRAFF	-	-	TRBV14	TRBJ1-1
TGCAGCGTTGGACAGGGGGAGGATCAGCCCCAGCATTTT	CSVGQGEDQPQHF	TRBD1	-	TRBV29-1	TRBJ1-5
TGTGCCAGCAGCGCCCGATACAGGGGGCTCTTAGATACGCAGTATTTT	CASSARYRGLLDTQYF	TRBD1	-	TRBV5-4	TRBJ2-3
TGTGCCAGCAGCCCGGGACAGGGCGGAGATACGCAGTATTTT	CASSPGQGGDTQYF	TRBD1	-	TRBV7-9	TRBJ2-3
TGTGCCAGCAGCTCGGGGGGATACAGGGTCCAAGAGACCCAGTACTTC	CASSSGGYRVQETQYF	-	-	TRBV11-2	TRBJ2-5
TGTGCCAGCAGTGACAACCAGCGGGGGGGGTCCTACAATGAGCAGTTCTTC	CASSDNQRGGSYNEQFF	TRBD2	-	TRBV6-4	TRBJ2-1
TGTGCCAGCAGTGAGGGGACAGGGGCGGGCCAGGGTAAAGCTTTCTTT	CASSEGTGAGQGKAFF	TRBD1	-	TRBV6-1	TRBJ1-1
TGTGCCAGCAGGGGTGGGGCACAGGGGAACTATGGCTACACCTTC	CASRGGAQGNYGYTF	TRBD1	-	TRBV7-2	TRBJ1-2
TGTGCCAGCAGCTTAGTAGCGAACGAGCAGTACTTC	CASSLVANEQYF	-	-	TRBV7-9	TRBJ2-7
TGTGCCAGCAGTGACTCGGGCAGCCAAGAGACCCAGTACTTC	CASSDSGSQETQYF	-	-	TRBV6-4	TRBJ2-5
TGTGCCAGCAGCTTCGGGACAGGGGATCGCTATGGCTACACCTTC	CASSFGTGDRYGYTF	TRBD1	once	TRBV7-2	TRBJ1-2
TGTGCCAGCAGCTTAGCGTCCGGGGGGATCCTCTACAATGAGCAGTTCTTC	CASSLASGGILYNEQFF	TRBD2	-	TRBV7-9	TRBJ2-1
TGCAGCGGTGACGGGGGTATGGATGGCTACACCTTC	CSGDGGMDGYTF	-	-	TRBV29-1	TRBJ1-2
TGTGCCAGCAGCTTAAGATTCCGGAGCTCTGGGGCCAACGTCCTGACTTTC	CASSLRFRSSGANVLTF	-	-	TRBV7-2	TRBJ2-6
TGTGCCAGCAGCGAACAGGGGGCGAACTATGGCTACACCTTC	CASSEQGANYGYTF	TRBD1	-	TRBV7-3	TRBJ1-2